The 7 T cell receptor beta chains listed next were all sequenced from one sample in a study of cytomegalovirus exposure and HLA in healthy donors. Primers: 60 Vbeta forward and 13 Jbeta reverse. Profiled with immunoSEQ multiplex PCR; TCRdb holds only in-frame clones, not every one. The repertoire holds around 160,000 clones, with around three quarters as singletons. Sequencing was done on a sample of PBMCs. The receptor set was obtained from a man between 40 and 49 years old in good health and CMV-seropositive.

CDR3 in DNA: TGCGCCAGCAGCGAAGCCCACTATGGCTACACCTTC. It specifies CASSEAHYGYTF. The chain recombines TRBV5-1 with TRBJ1-2; no reliable D call. Germline lookup yields CDR1 SGHRS and CDR2 YFSETQ. The CDR3 consists of 12 residues. The V end was cut by 4 bases, the J end by 3 bases, with 7 bases between.

The chain's CDR3 is CASSHRGRAADTQYF. The CDR3 DNA follows: TGTGCCAGCAGTCACCGCGGGAGGGCCGCAGATACGCAGTATTTT. The genes are TRBV11-3 and TRBJ2-3, with 9 bases lining up with TRBD2. This CDR3 is 15 amino acids long. The V segment lost 6 bases and the J segment 4 bases; nucleotides outside the gene matches: 8. Germline CDR1 and CDR2: SGHNT and YENEEA. Together with reference TRBV11-3 and TRBJ2-3, the CDR3 gives the full variable domain: EAGVVQSPRYKIIEKKQPVAFWCNPISGHNTLYWYLQNLGQGPELLIRYENEEAVDDSQLPKDRFSAERLKGVDSTLKIQPAELGDSAVYLCASSHRGRAADTQYFGPGTRLTVL.

The CDR3 region is CASSQWLAGTTDTQYF. The DNA of the CDR3 is TGTGCCAGCAGCCAATGGCTAGCGGGGACCACAGATACGCAGTATTTT. This sequence joins TRBV4-2 and TRBJ2-3, with 9 bases fitting TRBD2. Germline V gene data show CDR1 as LGHNA and CDR2 as YNFKEQ. Losses at the gene ends were 2 bases for V and 2 bases for J; bases not matched to a gene: 5. The CDR3 consists of 16 residues.

This CDR3 reads CASSQDLPSGGSNEQFF. For the CDR3, the DNA is TGTGCCAGCAGCCAAGATCTCCCTAGCGGGGGCAGCAATGAGCAGTTCTTC. The chain uses TRBV14 and TRBJ2-1; TRBD2 agrees at 10 bases. The germline gives CDR1 SGHDN, CDR2 FVKESK. This CDR3 comprises 17 residues. J gave up 6 bases and V 0 bases, and 8 bases lay outside the gene matches.

The rearrangement links TRBV4-1 to TRBJ1-1, with no clear D. V was clipped by 1 base and J by 8 bases, with 8 bases between them. CDR1 and CDR2 (germline): MGHRA, YSYEKL. The CDR3 contains 12 residues. CDR3 protein: CASSQGRAEAFF. For the CDR3, the DNA is TGCGCCAGCAGCCAAGGGAGGGCCGAAGCTTTCTTT.

The table lists this clone with a few counts. This chain joins TRBV19 and TRBJ1-5; D is unresolved. V was trimmed by 6 bases and J by 0 bases, leaving 12 bases between them. The germline V gene has CDR1 LNHDA and CDR2 SQIVND (reference sequence). The CDR3 length is 15 residues. For the CDR3, the DNA is TGTGCCAGTAGGTACACGGAGTTTAGCAATCAGCCCCAGCATTTT. Residues: CASRYTEFSNQPQHF.

This clone was seen only once. The chain recombines TRBV19 with TRBJ1-2; possibly TRBD1 for D (5 bases). Trimming cost V 3 bases and J 5 bases, with 16 bases left between them. CDR1 and CDR2 from the germline V gene are LNHDA and SQIVND (reference sequence). The CDR3 length is 15 residues. The CDR3 spells CASSIKSGYRYGYTF. The CDR3, as DNA: TGTGCCAGTAGTATTAAGTCAGGGTATAGGTATGGCTACACCTTC.